This T cell receptor beta chain was retrieved from a study of shared clonotypes between healthy human individuals. Study-wide points: Some clonotypes were shared by all four sorted-subset donors, while others were not shared. The non-shared ones had lower generation probabilities than the shared ones. Rarefaction exposed incomplete sorted-subset sequencing despite large depth.

As defined, naive CD8 cells were CD45RO-negative and positively selected for CCR7, with terminally differentiated effector memory CD45RA+ cells excluded. Produced via immunoSEQ multiplex PCR; TCRdb's table is partial and in-frame only. The data hold roughly 2.1 million clones, with 85% to 95% observed a single time. The junction had 8 bases not matched to a gene; V was cut back by 3 bases and J by 2 bases. Germline-derived CDR1 and CDR2 are MNHNS and SASEGT. This CDR3 comprises 16 residues. This clone was observed a single time. Its target is not known. This TCR was recovered from a man in his late teens or twenties in good health. Some clones in this sample may be carry-over from other donors' samples. The chain has TRBV6-1 and TRBJ2-3, with TRBD2 matching 7 bases. Material: naive CD8+ T cells from PBMCs. The CDR3 protein is CASSEFRTRITDTQYF. The DNA of the CDR3 is TGTGCCAGCAGTGAGTTCCGGACTAGAATCACAGATACGCAGTATTTT.